The clone carrying this T cell receptor beta chain was found many times. The antigen is unknown. The CDR3 goes on 3 residues after the read ends, and that part is filled in from the germline J gene. There are 15 residues in the CDR3. V dropped 5 bases and J dropped 6; count of bases not matched to a gene: 11. CDR1 and CDR2 from the germline V gene are SGHTA and FQGNSA. CVID subjects were 15 or so female and more than 25 male, aged 9 to 64. Produced via immunoSEQ multiplex PCR; TCRdb's table is partial and in-frame only. Listed for the sample are about 34,000 clones, none seen a single time. This record comes from a study of T cell clonality in common variable immunodeficiency. Whole-study findings and limits: Common variable immunodeficiency TCR beta sequences reportedly had fewer deletions and N-nucleotide insertions. Repertoire-complication correlations in CVID were limited by patient heterogeneity.

This TCR was sampled from a human donor with common variable immunodeficiency. The sample taken for sequencing was peripheral blood mononuclear cells. This chain connects TRBV7-2 to TRBJ2-3, with TRBD2 matching over 7 bases. The sequenced CDR3 bases are TGTGCCAGCAGCCAATTCGGACTAGACTGGGATACG. Translated: CASSQFGLDWDT. The whole CDR3 sequence reads CASSQFGLDWDTQYF.